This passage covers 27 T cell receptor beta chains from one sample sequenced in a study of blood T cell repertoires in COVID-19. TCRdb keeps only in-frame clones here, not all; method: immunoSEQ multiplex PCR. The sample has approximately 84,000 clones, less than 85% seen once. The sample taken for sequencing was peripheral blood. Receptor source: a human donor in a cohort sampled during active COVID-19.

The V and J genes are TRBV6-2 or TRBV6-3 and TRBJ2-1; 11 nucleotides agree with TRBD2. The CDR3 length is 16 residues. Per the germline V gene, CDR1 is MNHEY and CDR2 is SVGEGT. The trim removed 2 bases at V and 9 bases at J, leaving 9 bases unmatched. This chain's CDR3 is CASSYRSGRAWSEQFF. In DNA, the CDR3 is TGTGCCAGCAGTTACCGTAGCGGGAGGGCGTGGAGTGAGCAGTTCTTC.

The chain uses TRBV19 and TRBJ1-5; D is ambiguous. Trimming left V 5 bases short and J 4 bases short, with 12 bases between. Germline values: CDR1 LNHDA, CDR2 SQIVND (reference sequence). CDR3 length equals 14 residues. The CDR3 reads CASSGSGGNQPQHF. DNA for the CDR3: TGTGCCAGTAGTGGGTCAGGTGGAAATCAGCCCCAGCATTTT.

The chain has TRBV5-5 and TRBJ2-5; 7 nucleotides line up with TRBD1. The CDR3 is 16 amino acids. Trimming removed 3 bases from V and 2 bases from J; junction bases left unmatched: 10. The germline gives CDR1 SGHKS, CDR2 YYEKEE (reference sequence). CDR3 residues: CASSWGNRGLQETQYF. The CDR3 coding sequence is TGTGCCAGCAGCTGGGGGAACAGGGGCCTTCAAGAGACCCAGTACTTC.

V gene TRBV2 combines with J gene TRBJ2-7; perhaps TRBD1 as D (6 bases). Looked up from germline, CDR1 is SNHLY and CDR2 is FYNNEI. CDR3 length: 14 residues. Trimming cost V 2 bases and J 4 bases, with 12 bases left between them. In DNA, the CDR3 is TGTGCCAGCAGTGAACAGGGGCGAGGATACGAGCAGTACTTC. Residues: CASSEQGRGYEQYF.

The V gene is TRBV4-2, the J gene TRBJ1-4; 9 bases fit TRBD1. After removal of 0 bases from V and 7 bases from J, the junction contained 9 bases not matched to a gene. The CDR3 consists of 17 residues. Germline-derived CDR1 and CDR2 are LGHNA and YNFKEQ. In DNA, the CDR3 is TGTGCCAGCAGCCAAGAAAGAAGCGGGACAGGGCTTGAAAAACTGTTTTTT. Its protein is CASSQERSGTGLEKLFF.

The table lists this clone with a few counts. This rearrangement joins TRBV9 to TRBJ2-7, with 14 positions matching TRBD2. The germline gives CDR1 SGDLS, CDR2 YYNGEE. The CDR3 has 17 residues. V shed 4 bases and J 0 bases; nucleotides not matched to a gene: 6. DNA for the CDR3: TGTGCCAGCAGCCTAGGGACTAGCGGGAGTGGCTCCTACGAGCAGTACTTC. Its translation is CASSLGTSGSGSYEQYF. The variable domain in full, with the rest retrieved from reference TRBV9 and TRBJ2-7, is DSGVTQTPKHLITATGQRVTLRCSPRSGDLSVYWYQQSLDQGLQFLIQYYNGEERAKGNILERFSAQQFPDLHSELNLSSLELGDSALYFCASSLGTSGSGSYEQYFGPGTRLTVT.

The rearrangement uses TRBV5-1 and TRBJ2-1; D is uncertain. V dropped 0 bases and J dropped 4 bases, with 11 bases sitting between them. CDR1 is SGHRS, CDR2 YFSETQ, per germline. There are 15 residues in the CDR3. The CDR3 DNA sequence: TGCGCCAGCAGCTTGGCGAACTTCGAGTACAATGAGCAGTTCTTC. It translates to CASSLANFEYNEQFF.

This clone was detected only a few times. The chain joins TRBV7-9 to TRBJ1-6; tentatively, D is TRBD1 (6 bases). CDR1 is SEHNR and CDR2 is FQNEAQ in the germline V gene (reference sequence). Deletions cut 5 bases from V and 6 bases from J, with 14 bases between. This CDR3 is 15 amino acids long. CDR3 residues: CASSTPGHRNSPLHF. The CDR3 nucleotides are TGTGCCAGCAGCACTCCGGGACACCGTAATTCACCCCTCCACTTT.

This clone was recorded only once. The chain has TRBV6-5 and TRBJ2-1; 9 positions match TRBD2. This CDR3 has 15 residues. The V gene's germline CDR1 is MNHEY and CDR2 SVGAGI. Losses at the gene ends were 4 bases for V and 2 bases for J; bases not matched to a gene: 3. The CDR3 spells CASSLAGATYNEQFF. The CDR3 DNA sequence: TGTGCCAGCAGTTTAGCGGGAGCGACCTACAATGAGCAGTTCTTC.

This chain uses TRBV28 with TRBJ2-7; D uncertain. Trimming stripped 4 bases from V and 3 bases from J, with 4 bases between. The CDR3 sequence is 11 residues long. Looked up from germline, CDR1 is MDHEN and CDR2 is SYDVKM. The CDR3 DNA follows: TGTGCCAGCAGTTCCAACTACGAGCAGTACTTC. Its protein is CASSSNYEQYF.

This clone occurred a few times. The chain's CDR3 is CASSVGLGNTIYF. Written as DNA, the CDR3 is TGTGCCAGCAGCGTTGGACTGGGAAACACCATATATTTT. The J gene is TRBJ1-3, the V gene TRBV7-3, with D unresolved. The CDR3 spans 13 residues. V was cut by 5 bases and J by 4 bases, with 9 bases left in between. Per the germline V gene, CDR1 is SGHTA and CDR2 is FQGTGA.

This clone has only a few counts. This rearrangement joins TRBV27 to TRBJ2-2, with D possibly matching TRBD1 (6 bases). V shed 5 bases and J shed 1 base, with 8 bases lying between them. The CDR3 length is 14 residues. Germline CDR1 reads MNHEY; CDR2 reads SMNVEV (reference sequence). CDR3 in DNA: TGTGCCAGCAGTCCGACAGGGAACACCGGGGAGCTGTTTTTT. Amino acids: CASSPTGNTGELFF.

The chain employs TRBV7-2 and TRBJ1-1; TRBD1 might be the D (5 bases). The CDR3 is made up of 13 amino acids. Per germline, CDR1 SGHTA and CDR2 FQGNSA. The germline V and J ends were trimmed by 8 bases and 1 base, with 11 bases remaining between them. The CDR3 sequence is CASGVTENTEAFF. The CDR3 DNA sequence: TGTGCCAGCGGAGTGACAGAGAACACTGAAGCTTTCTTT.

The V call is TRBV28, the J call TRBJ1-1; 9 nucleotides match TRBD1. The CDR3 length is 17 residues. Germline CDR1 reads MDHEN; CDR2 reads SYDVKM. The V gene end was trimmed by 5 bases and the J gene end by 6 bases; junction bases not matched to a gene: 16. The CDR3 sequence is CASSPPLGQGVDAEAFF. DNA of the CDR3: TGTGCCAGCAGTCCCCCCCTGGGACAGGGAGTTGACGCTGAAGCTTTCTTT.

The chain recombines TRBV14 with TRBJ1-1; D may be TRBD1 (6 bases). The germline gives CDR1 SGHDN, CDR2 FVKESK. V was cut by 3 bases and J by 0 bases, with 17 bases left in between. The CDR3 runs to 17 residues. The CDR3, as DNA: TGTGCCAGCAGCCAGCACAGGGAGCCAGTTTTGAACACTGAAGCTTTCTTT. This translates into CASSQHREPVLNTEAFF.

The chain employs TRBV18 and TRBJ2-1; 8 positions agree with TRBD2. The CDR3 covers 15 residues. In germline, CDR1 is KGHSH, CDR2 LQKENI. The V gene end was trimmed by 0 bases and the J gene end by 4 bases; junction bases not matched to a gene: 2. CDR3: CASSPPAGGYNEQFF. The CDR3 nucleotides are TGTGCCAGCTCACCACCCGCGGGGGGTTACAATGAGCAGTTCTTC.

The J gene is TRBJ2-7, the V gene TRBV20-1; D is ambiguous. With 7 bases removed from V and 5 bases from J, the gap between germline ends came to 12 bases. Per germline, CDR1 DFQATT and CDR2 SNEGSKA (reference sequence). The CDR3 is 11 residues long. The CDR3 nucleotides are TGCAGTGTGTCGAGAACCCACGAGCAGTACTTC. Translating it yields CSVSRTHEQYF.

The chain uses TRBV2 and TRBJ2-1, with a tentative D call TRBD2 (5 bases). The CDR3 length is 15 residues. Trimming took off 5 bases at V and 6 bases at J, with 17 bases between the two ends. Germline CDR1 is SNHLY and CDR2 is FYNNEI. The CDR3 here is CASSKLGARVNEQFF. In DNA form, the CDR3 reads TGTGCCAGCAGTAAACTAGGCGCTCGGGTCAATGAGCAGTTCTTC.

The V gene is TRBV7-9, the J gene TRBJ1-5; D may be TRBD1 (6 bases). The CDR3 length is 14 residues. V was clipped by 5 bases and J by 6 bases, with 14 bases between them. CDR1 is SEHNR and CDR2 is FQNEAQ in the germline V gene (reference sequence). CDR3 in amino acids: CASSEGGESQPQHF. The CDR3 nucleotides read TGTGCCAGCAGCGAAGGGGGGGAGAGTCAGCCCCAGCATTTT.

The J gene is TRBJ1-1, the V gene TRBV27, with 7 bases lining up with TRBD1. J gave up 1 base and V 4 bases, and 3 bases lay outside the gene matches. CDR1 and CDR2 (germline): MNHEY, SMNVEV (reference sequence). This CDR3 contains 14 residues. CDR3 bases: TGTGCCAGCAGTTCCAGGGGGGCGAACACTGAAGCTTTCTTT. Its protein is CASSSRGANTEAFF.

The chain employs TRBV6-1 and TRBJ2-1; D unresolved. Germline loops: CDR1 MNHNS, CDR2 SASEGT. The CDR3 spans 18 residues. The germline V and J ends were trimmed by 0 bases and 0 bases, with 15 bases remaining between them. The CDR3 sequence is CASSEALEWLSSYNEQFF. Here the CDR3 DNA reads TGTGCCAGCAGTGAAGCATTGGAGTGGCTGAGCTCCTACAATGAGCAGTTCTTC.

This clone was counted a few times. The CDR3 region is CAISEGGSPLHF. The CDR3 DNA reads as TGTGCCATCAGTGAAGGGGGTTCACCCCTCCACTTT. The chain recombines TRBV10-3 with TRBJ1-6; D perhaps matches TRBD1 (6 bases). The CDR3 has 12 amino acids. Trimming pared 3 bases from V and 9 bases from J, leaving 6 bases between. CDR1 ENHRY and CDR2 SYGVKD come from the germline V gene.

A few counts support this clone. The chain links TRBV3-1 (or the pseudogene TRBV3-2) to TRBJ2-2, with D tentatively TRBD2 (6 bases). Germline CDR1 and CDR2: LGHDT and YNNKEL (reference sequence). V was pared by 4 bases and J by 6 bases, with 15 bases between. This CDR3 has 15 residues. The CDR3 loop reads CASSPLAGNAGELFF. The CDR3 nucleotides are TGTGCCAGCAGCCCTCTGGCGGGGAATGCCGGGGAGCTGTTTTTT.

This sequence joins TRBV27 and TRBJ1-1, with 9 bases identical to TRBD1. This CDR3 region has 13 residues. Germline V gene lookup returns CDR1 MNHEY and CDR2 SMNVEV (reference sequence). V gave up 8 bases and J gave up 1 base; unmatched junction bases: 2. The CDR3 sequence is CASGTGTNTEAFF. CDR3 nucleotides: TGTGCCAGCGGGACAGGGACGAACACTGAAGCTTTCTTT.

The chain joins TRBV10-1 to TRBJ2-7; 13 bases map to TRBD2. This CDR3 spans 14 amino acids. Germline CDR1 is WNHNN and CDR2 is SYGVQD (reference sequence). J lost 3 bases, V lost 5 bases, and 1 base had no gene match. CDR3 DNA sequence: TGCGCCAGCAGTACTAGCGGGAGGGTCTACGAGCAGTACTTC. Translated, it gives CASSTSGRVYEQYF.

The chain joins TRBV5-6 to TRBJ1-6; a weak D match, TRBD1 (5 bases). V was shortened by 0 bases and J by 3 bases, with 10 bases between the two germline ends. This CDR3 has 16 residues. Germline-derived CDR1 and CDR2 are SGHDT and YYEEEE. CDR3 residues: CASSLDGADYNSPLHF. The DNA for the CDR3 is TGTGCCAGCAGCTTGGATGGGGCTGACTATAATTCACCCCTCCACTTT.

The CDR3 DNA is TGTGCCAGCAGACAAAGGGGGGGAAACCTACGAAACACCATATATTTT. Translating it yields CASRQRGGNLRNTIYF. The J gene is TRBJ1-3, the V gene TRBV28; a possible D gene is TRBD1 (6 bases). Trimming removed 6 bases from V and 5 bases from J, with 20 bases in between. Per germline, CDR1 MDHEN and CDR2 SYDVKM. The CDR3 covers 16 residues.